The TCR beta chain under discussion was sequenced for a study of PD-L1 blockade in urothelial cancer. Study details: Blood samples had a median of 141,255 T cells.

Described time point: peripheral blood 6 weeks after treatment start. Patients had locally advanced or metastatic urothelial carcinoma. TCRdb's copy holds only in-frame clones and misses some; the assay was immunoSEQ multiplex PCR. The data show about 76,000 clones, around 93% seen once. The CDR3 runs to 14 residues. Trimming took 8 bases from V and 4 from J, leaving 15 bases between them. Germline V gene sequence: CDR1 LNHDA, CDR2 SQIVND (reference sequence). This sequence originates from a woman at least 80 years old with urothelial cancer. The material was PBMCs, obtained around atezolizumab (anti-PD-L1) treatment. The rearrangement joins TRBV19 to TRBJ2-1, with a possible D match to TRBD1 (5 bases). CDR3 amino acids: CASRRGNSYNEQFF. CDR3 DNA sequence: TGTGCCAGTCGAAGGGGCAACTCGTACAATGAGCAGTTCTTC.